Included here is one T cell receptor beta chain sequence, with context. The antigen is not known. This entry is derived from a study of CD8+ T cells in alopecia areata. Across the whole study: A 6-month off-drug phase came after tofacitinib, which had lasted 6 to 18 months. Broader study findings: Higher clonality and more expanded CD8+ clones appeared in lesional than normal scalp.

cDNA serving as the sequencing template came from extracted, reverse transcribed RNA. Repertoires were generated with immunoSEQ multiplex PCR, while TCRdb's copy carries only in-frame clones and drops some. The data hold some 150,000 clones, with around 60% observed a single time. This TCR was recovered from a human donor with alopecia areata. The sequences come from CD4+ T cells sorted from blood, collected at week 0.

The CDR3 loop is CSVAGLAGRWVEQFF. Here the CDR3 DNA reads TGCAGCGTGGCGGGACTAGCGGGGAGATGGGTTGAGCAGTTCTTC. The rearrangement uses TRBV29-1 and TRBJ2-1, with 13 bases identical to TRBD2. There are 15 residues in the CDR3. The germline V gene encodes CDR1 SQVTM and CDR2 ANQGSEA. V shed 6 bases, J shed 9 bases, and the junction held 11 bases outside the gene matches.